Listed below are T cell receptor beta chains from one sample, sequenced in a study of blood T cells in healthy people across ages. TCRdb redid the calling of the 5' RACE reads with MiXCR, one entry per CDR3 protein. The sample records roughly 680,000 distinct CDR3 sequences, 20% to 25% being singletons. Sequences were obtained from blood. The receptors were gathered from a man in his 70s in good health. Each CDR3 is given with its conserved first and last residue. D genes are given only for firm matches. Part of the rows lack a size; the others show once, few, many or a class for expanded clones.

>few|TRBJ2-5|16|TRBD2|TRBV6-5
CASSSGSGAFQETQYF
TGTGCCAGCAGTTCGGGTAGCGGGGCATTCCAAGAGACCCAGTACTTC
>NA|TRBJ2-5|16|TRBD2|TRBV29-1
CSVLWTLGEGLKTQYF
TGCAGCGTTTTGTGGACGTTGGGGGAGGGCCTGAAGACCCAGTACTTC
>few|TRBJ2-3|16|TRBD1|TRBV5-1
CASSFGQVFSTDTQYF
TGCGCCAGCAGCTTTGGACAGGTTTTTAGCACAGATACGCAGTATTTT
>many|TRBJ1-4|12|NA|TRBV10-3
CAISESSEKLFF
TGTGCCATCAGTGAGTCGTCTGAAAAACTGTTTTTT
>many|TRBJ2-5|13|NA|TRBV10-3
CATGAGQQETQYF
TGTGCCACCGGAGCGGGACAGCAAGAGACCCAGTACTTC
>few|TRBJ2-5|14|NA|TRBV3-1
CASSQETPLGTQYF
TGTGCCAGCAGCCAAGAGACGCCCCTAGGGACCCAGTACTTC
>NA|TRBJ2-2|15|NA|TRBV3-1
CASSQPGLNTGELFF
TGTGCCAGCAGCCAACCAGGGCTAAACACCGGGGAGCTGTTTTTT
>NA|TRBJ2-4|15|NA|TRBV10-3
CAISESALAKNIQYF
TGTGCCATCAGTGAGTCGGCCTTAGCCAAAAACATTCAGTACTTC
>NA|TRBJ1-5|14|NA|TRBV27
CVELGGANNQPQHF
TGTGTTGAGCTGGGAGGGGCCAACAATCAGCCCCAGCATTTT
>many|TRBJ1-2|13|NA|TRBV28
CASSLETYYGYTF
TGTGCCAGCAGTCTAGAAACTTATTATGGCTACACCTTC
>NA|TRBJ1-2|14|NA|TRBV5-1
CASSPSGTPVGYTF
TGCGCCAGCAGCCCATCCGGGACACCCGTCGGCTACACCTTC
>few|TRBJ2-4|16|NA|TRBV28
CASSDTGKSAKNIQYF
TGTGCCAGCAGCGATACAGGGAAGTCGGCCAAAAACATTCAGTACTTC
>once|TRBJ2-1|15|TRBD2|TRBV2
CASTRGGGSYNEQFF
TGTGCCAGCACACGTGGGGGGGGCTCCTACAATGAGCAGTTCTTC
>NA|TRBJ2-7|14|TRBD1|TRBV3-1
CASSQVRDRDEQYF
TGTGCCAGCAGCCAAGTAAGGGACAGGGACGAGCAGTACTTC
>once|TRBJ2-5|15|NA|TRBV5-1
CASSLGSGTGETQYF
TGCGCCAGCAGCTTGGGTAGCGGGACAGGAGAGACCCAGTACTTC
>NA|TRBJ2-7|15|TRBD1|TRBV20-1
CSASSPTGLKNEQYF
TGCAGTGCTAGTTCCCCGACAGGGCTAAAGAACGAGCAGTACTTC
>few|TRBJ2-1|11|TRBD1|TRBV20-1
CSATTGGWQFF
TGCAGTGCTACAACAGGGGGATGGCAGTTCTTC
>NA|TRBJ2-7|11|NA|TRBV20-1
CSAGITYEQYF
TGCAGTGCAGGGATTACCTACGAGCAGTACTTC
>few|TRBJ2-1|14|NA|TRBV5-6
CASSLVGSSYEQFF
TGTGCCAGCAGCTTGGTGGGATCCAGCTATGAGCAGTTCTTC
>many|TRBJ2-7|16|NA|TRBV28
CASSLSYNTEGYEQYF
TGTGCCAGCAGTTTATCCTACAACACTGAGGGCTACGAGCAGTACTTC